A single sample gave rise to the 25 T cell receptor beta chains below, sequenced in a study of radiotherapy plus CTLA-4 blockade in lung cancer. TCRdb's table, derived via immunoSEQ multiplex PCR, lists solely in-frame clones and lacks some. The sample gives approximately 75,000 clones, roughly three quarters of which show up once; under 9% is in the top ten. The input for sequencing was peripheral blood, taken from a patient treated with radiotherapy plus ipilimumab. The receptors stem from a human donor with non-small cell lung cancer who had a complete response to radiotherapy plus ipilimumab.

The rearrangement joins TRBV10-2 to TRBJ1-1; D is ambiguous. The V end was cut by 7 bases, the J end by 2 bases, with 14 bases between. The germline CDR1 and CDR2 sequences are WSHSY and SAAADI. The CDR3 spans 14 residues. This CDR3 reads CASTPRRQNTEAFF. The CDR3 DNA follows: TGCGCCAGCACCCCGCGTAGGCAAAACACTGAAGCTTTCTTT.

The V and J genes are TRBV27 and TRBJ2-7; perhaps TRBD1 as D (5 bases). Per the germline V gene, CDR1 is MNHEY and CDR2 is SMNVEV (reference sequence). V lost 0 bases to trimming and J lost 5 bases, with 8 bases between them. The CDR3 has 13 amino acids. The CDR3 reads CASSLSPGNEQYF. CDR3 coding DNA: TGTGCCAGCAGTTTATCTCCAGGGAACGAGCAGTACTTC.

This clone has just a few counts. The chain has TRBV13 and TRBJ1-1; D ambiguous. CDR1 and CDR2 from the germline V gene are PRHDT and FYEKMQ (reference sequence). CDR3 length: 14 amino acids. V was clipped by 4 bases and J by 4 bases, with 13 bases between them. CDR3 protein: CASSYDSRGTEAFF. The DNA of the CDR3 is TGTGCCAGCAGCTACGACTCCCGGGGCACTGAAGCTTTCTTT.

This rearrangement joins TRBV29-1 to TRBJ2-1, with 9 bases fitting TRBD2. This CDR3 spans 16 amino acids. Losses at the gene ends were 6 bases for V and 1 base for J; bases not matched to a gene: 10. CDR1 is SQVTM, CDR2 ANQGSEA, per germline. The chain's CDR3 is CSVARGLADSYNEQFF. The CDR3 DNA reads TGCAGCGTCGCTCGGGGACTAGCTGATTCCTACAATGAGCAGTTCTTC.

The rearrangement joins TRBV10-2 to TRBJ2-6, with 9 bases fitting TRBD2. Germline CDR1 and CDR2: WSHSY and SAAADI. Trimming removed 4 bases from V and 4 bases from J; junction bases left unmatched: 5. This CDR3 region has 16 residues. The CDR3 sequence: CASSAAGGRGANVLTF. CDR3 coding DNA: TGCGCCAGCAGTGCGGCGGGGGGGCGAGGGGCCAACGTCCTGACTTTC.

This sequence joins TRBV29-1 and TRBJ1-2, with D perhaps TRBD1 (5 bases). The CDR3 length is 12 residues. V was shortened by 4 bases and J by 4 bases, with 10 bases between the two germline ends. Per germline, CDR1 SQVTM and CDR2 ANQGSEA. CDR3 region: CSVAGGTYGYTF. The CDR3 DNA reads TGCAGCGTTGCCGGGGGTACCTATGGCTACACCTTC. Drawing the rest from reference TRBV29-1 and TRBJ1-2, the complete variable domain is SAVISQKPSRDICQRGTSLTIQCQVDSQVTMMFWYRQQPGQSLTLIATANQGSEATYESGFVIDKFPISRPNLTFSTLTVSNMSPEDSSIYLCSVAGGTYGYTFGSGTRLTVV.

CDR3 amino acids: CASSQITGLAGGPYNEQFF. DNA of the CDR3: TGCGCCAGCAGCCAGATCACGGGACTAGCGGGGGGCCCCTACAATGAGCAGTTCTTC. The genes are TRBV4-1 and TRBJ2-1; 15 nucleotides match TRBD2. Germline loops: CDR1 MGHRA, CDR2 YSYEKL. The length of the CDR3 is 19 residues. The J segment lost 2 bases and the V segment lost 3 bases, leaving 8 bases of the junction unmatched.

The rearrangement links TRBV11-3 to TRBJ2-1; D is unclear. Germline CDR1 is SGHNT and CDR2 is YENEEA. This CDR3 has 15 residues. V dropped 4 bases and J dropped 6 bases, with 16 bases sitting between them. This chain's CDR3 is CASSSRLLLLNEQFF. CDR3 bases: TGTGCCAGCAGCTCCCGACTCCTACTCCTCAATGAGCAGTTCTTC.

The rearrangement links TRBV6-5 to TRBJ1-2; 8 bases fit TRBD1. Germline V lookup: CDR1 MNHEY, CDR2 SVGAGI. V lost 2 bases and J lost 7; bases outside the gene matches: 3. There are 13 residues in the CDR3. The CDR3 bases are TGTGCCAGCAGTTACGGACAGGGCGGTGGCTACACCTTC. This codes for CASSYGQGGGYTF.

The chain carries TRBV7-2 and TRBJ2-1, with TRBD2 matching 11 bases. J was trimmed by 7 bases and V by 1 base; bases with no gene match: 6. The CDR3 is made up of 16 amino acids. The V gene's germline CDR1 is SGHTA and CDR2 FQGNSA. CDR3 in amino acids: CASSLVGTSGQNEQFF. CDR3 nucleotide sequence: TGTGCCAGCAGCTTAGTCGGGACTAGCGGACAGAATGAGCAGTTCTTC.

The V gene is TRBV7-2, the J gene TRBJ2-1, with TRBD2 matching 13 bases. V was pared by 4 bases and J by 6 bases, with 3 bases of the junction left unmatched. Germline V gene data show CDR1 as SGHTA and CDR2 as FQGNSA. The CDR3 consists of 15 residues. CDR3 sequence (DNA): TGTGCCAGCAGCTACAGGACTAGCGGGGGCAATGAGCAGTTCTTC. Translation gives CASSYRTSGGNEQFF.

The V gene is TRBV9, the J gene TRBJ2-1, with 7 bases that match TRBD1. Germline lookup yields CDR1 SGDLS and CDR2 YYNGEE. This CDR3 is 15 amino acids long. Trimming at V came to 2 bases and at J to 2 bases, leaving 4 bases not matched to a gene. CDR3 nucleotides: TGTGCCAGCAGCGTGACCGGGACAGCCTACAATGAGCAGTTCTTC. Translated, it gives CASSVTGTAYNEQFF.

The chain has TRBV25-1 and TRBJ2-7; the D is unclear. Deletions cut 0 bases from V and 8 bases from J, with 14 bases between. CDR3 length equals 14 residues. The germline V gene has CDR1 MGHDK and CDR2 SYGVNS. The CDR3 spells CASSEYKTRPQQYF. The CDR3 DNA is TGTGCCAGCAGTGAATATAAGACCAGGCCGCAGCAGTACTTC.

The J gene is TRBJ2-1, the V gene TRBV9; TRBD2 agrees at 10 bases. The germline gives CDR1 SGDLS, CDR2 YYNGEE. The CDR3 runs to 16 residues. V was clipped by 0 bases and J by 3 bases; unmatched bases: 3. The CDR3 DNA is TGTGCCAGCAGCGTAGCTAAGCGGGAGGGCTACAATGAGCAGTTCTTC. Its protein product is CASSVAKREGYNEQFF.

This chain links TRBV10-3 with TRBJ1-5, with D uncertain. The CDR3 spans 14 residues. Germline loops: CDR1 ENHRY, CDR2 SYGVKD. Trimming shortened V by 2 bases and J by 6 bases, and 11 bases separated the two germline ends. CDR3 bases: TGTGCCATCAGTGAGCTGGGTGGAGGTCAGCCCCAGCATTTT. This codes for CAISELGGGQPQHF.

The chain employs TRBV5-6 and TRBJ2-1, with D perhaps matching TRBD2 (6 bases). The CDR3 has 15 residues. The V gene's germline CDR1 is SGHDT and CDR2 YYEEEE. V shed 6 bases and J shed 5 bases, with 18 bases lying between them. This CDR3 is CASIRRGTADNEQFF. The CDR3 nucleotides are TGTGCCAGCATCCGGAGGGGTACGGCCGACAATGAGCAGTTCTTC.

The V call is TRBV6-4, the J call TRBJ2-1; 9 bases map to TRBD1. Per the germline V gene, CDR1 is MRHNA and CDR2 is SNTAGT. This CDR3 has 14 amino acids. The V segment lost 9 bases and the J segment 6 bases; nucleotides outside the gene matches: 9. The DNA for the CDR3 is TGTGCCAGTGGGGAAGGGACAGGGTCCAATGAGCAGTTCTTC. Translated, it gives CASGEGTGSNEQFF.

The V call is TRBV5-6, the J call TRBJ1-5; perhaps TRBD1 as D (5 bases). The CDR3 length is 15 residues. The V end lost 0 bases, the J end lost 6 bases, and 13 bases lay between the germline ends. Germline V lookup: CDR1 SGHDT, CDR2 YYEEEE. This CDR3 reads CASSLAGGNGQPQHF. Written as DNA, the CDR3 is TGTGCCAGCAGCTTGGCCGGGGGGAATGGTCAGCCCCAGCATTTT.

This chain connects TRBV18 to TRBJ2-3; no reliable D call. Germline-derived CDR1 and CDR2 are KGHSH and LQKENI. This CDR3 contains 14 residues. Trimming took off 2 bases at V and 3 bases at J, with 9 bases between the two ends. The chain's CDR3 is CASSPTRETDTQYF. The DNA of the CDR3 is TGTGCCAGCTCACCAACAAGGGAAACAGATACGCAGTATTTT.

V usage is TRBV18 and J usage is TRBJ1-6; D is ambiguous. The CDR3 spans 17 residues. V was cut by 1 base and J by 7 bases, with 17 bases left in between. Germline lookup yields CDR1 KGHSH and CDR2 LQKENI. The CDR3 sequence is CASSPLGGHTGNSPLHF. For the CDR3, the DNA is TGTGCCAGCTCACCACTCGGCGGCCATACGGGCAATTCACCCCTCCACTTT. Supplemented by reference TRBV18 and TRBJ1-6, the full variable domain reads NAGVMQNPRHLVRRRGQEARLRCSPMKGHSHVYWYRQLPEEGLKFMVYLQKENIIDESGMPKERFSAEFPKEGPSILRIQQVVRGDSAAYFCASSPLGGHTGNSPLHFGNGTRLTVT.

Points on this clone: The same CDR3 can be traced to other DNA sequences in this sample. This chain uses TRBV30 with TRBJ1-2; TRBD1 aligns across 7 bases. The V gene end was trimmed by 4 bases and the J gene end by 8 bases; junction bases not matched to a gene: 4. Germline CDR1 reads GTSNPN; CDR2 reads SVGIG (reference sequence). This CDR3 has 11 residues. The CDR3 protein is CAWTRGGGYTF. As DNA, the CDR3 is TGTGCCTGGACCCGAGGGGGCGGCTACACCTTC.

The chain's CDR3 is CASSQVRANTDTQYF. CDR3 in DNA: TGTGCCAGCAGCCAAGTTAGAGCTAACACAGATACGCAGTATTTT. The genes are TRBV14 and TRBJ2-3, with no clear D. The CDR3 contains 15 residues. Trimming shortened V by 1 base and J by 2 bases, and 10 bases separated the two germline ends. Germline V gives CDR1 SGHDN, CDR2 FVKESK.

This rearrangement joins TRBV6-6 to TRBJ1-1; D gene uncertain. V shed 6 bases and J shed 0 bases, with 14 bases lying between them. The CDR3 is made up of 15 amino acids. CDR1 is MNHNY and CDR2 is SVGAGI in the germline V gene (reference sequence). The CDR3 nucleotides read TGTGCCAGCAGCCCGGGTTCCCTCATGAACACTGAAGCTTTCTTT. Amino acids: CASSPGSLMNTEAFF.

This clone was observed a handful of times. The chain couples TRBV10-3 to TRBJ1-6, with D uncertain. There are 12 residues in the CDR3. Germline loops: CDR1 ENHRY, CDR2 SYGVKD. The V end was cut by 6 bases, the J end by 7 bases, with 7 bases between. CDR3 DNA: TGTGCCATCAGGGACCCAAATTCACCCCTCCACTTT. Translated, it gives CAIRDPNSPLHF.

The chain uses TRBV2 and TRBJ2-2; no firm D call. V shed 8 bases and J shed 2 bases, with 15 bases lying between them. The V gene's germline CDR1 is SNHLY and CDR2 FYNNEI. The CDR3 totals 15 residues. CDR3 nucleotides: TGTGCCAGCCTCCCCCCACTCGTTAACACCGGGGAGCTGTTTTTT. It codes for CASLPPLVNTGELFF. Full variable domain (outside the CDR3, taken from reference TRBV2 and TRBJ2-2): EPEVTQTPSHQVTQMGQEVILRCVPISNHLYFYWYRQILGQKVEFLVSFYNNEISEKSEIFDDQFSVERPDGSNFTLKIRSTKLEDSAMYFCASLPPLVNTGELFFGEGSRLTVL.